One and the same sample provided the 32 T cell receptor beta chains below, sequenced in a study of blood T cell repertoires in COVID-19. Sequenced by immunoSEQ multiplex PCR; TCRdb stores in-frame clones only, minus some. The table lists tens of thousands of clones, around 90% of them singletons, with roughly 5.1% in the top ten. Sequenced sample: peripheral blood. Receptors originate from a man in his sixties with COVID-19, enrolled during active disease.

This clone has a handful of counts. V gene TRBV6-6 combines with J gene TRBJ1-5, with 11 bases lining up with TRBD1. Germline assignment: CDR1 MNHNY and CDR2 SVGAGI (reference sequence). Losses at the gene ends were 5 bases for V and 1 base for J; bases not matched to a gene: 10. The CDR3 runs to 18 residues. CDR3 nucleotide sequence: TGTGCCAGCAGTCGGACAGGGGGCGCATCGGGGAGCAATCAGCCCCAGCATTTT. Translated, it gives CASSRTGGASGSNQPQHF.

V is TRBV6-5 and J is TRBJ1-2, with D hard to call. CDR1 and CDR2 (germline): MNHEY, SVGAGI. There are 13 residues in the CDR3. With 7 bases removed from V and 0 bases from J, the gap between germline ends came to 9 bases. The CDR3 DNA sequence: TGTGCCAGCACCAGGTCCGCTAACTATGGCTACACCTTC. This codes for CASTRSANYGYTF.

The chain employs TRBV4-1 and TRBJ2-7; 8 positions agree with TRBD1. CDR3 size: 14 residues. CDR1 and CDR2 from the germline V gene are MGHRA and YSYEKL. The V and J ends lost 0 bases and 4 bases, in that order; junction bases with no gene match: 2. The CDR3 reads CASSQDRGQYEQYF. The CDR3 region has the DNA TGCGCCAGCAGCCAAGACAGGGGGCAGTACGAGCAGTACTTC.

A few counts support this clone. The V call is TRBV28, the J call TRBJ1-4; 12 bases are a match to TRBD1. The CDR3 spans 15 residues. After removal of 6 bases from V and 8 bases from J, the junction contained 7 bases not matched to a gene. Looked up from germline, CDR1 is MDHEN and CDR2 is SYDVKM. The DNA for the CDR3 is TGTGCCAGCAGCCCCGGGACAGGGGGCGTAGAAAAACTGTTTTTT. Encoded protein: CASSPGTGGVEKLFF. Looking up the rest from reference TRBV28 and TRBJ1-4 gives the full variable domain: DVKVTQSSRYLVKRTGEKVFLECVQDMDHENMFWYRQDPGLGLRLIYFSYDVKMKEKGDIPEGYSVSREKKERFSLILESASTNQTSMYLCASSPGTGGVEKLFFGSGTQLSVL.

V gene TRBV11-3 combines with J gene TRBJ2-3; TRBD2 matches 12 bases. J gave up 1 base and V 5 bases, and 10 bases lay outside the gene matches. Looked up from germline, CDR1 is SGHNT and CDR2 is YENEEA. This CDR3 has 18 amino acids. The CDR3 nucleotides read TGTGCCAGCAGCGGTCTAGCGGGAGGGCCTGTGGGCACAGATACGCAGTATTTT. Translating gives CASSGLAGGPVGTDTQYF. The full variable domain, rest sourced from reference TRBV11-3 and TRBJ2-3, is EAGVVQSPRYKIIEKKQPVAFWCNPISGHNTLYWYLQNLGQGPELLIRYENEEAVDDSQLPKDRFSAERLKGVDSTLKIQPAELGDSAVYLCASSGLAGGPVGTDTQYFGPGTRLTVL.

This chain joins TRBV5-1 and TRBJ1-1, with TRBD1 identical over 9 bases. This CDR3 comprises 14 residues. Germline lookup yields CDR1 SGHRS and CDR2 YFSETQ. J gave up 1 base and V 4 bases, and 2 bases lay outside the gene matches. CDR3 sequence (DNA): TGCGCCAGCAGCCCGGACAGGGGGAACACTGAAGCTTTCTTT. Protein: CASSPDRGNTEAFF.

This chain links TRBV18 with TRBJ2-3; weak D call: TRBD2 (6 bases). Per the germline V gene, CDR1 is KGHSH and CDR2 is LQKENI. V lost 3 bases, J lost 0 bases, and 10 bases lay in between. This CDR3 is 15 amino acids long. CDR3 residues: CASSPISGSTDTQYF. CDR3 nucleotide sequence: TGTGCCAGCTCACCTATTAGCGGAAGCACAGATACGCAGTATTTT.

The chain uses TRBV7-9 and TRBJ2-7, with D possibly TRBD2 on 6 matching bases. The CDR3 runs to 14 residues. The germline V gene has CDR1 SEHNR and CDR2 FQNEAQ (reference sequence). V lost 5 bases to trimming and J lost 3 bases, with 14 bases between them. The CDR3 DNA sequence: TGTGCCAGCAGCCCCCAGGGCGGGAACTACGAGCAGTACTTC. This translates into CASSPQGGNYEQYF.

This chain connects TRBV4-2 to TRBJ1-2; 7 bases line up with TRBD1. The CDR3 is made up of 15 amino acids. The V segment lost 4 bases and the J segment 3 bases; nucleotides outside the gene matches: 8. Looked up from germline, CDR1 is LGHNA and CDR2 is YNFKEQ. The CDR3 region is CASSPQTGADYGYTF. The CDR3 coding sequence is TGTGCCAGCAGCCCCCAAACAGGGGCGGACTATGGCTACACCTTC.

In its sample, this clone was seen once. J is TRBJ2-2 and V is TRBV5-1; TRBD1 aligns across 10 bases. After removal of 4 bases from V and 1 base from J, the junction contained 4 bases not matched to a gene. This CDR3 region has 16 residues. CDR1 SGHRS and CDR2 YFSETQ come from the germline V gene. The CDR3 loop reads CASSRDRGLNTGELFF. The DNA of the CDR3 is TGCGCCAGCAGCCGGGACAGGGGACTGAACACCGGGGAGCTGTTTTTT.

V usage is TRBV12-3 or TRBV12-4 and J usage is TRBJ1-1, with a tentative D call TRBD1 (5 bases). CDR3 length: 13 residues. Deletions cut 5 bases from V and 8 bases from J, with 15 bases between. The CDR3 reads CASSPGDLGEAFF. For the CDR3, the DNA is TGTGCCAGCAGTCCTGGGGACTTGGGGGAAGCTTTCTTT.

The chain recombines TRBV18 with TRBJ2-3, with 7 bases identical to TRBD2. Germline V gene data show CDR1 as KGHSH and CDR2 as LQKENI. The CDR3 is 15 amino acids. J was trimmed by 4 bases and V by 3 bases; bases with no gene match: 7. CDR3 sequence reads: CASSPTVSGADTQYF. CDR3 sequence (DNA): TGTGCCAGCTCACCGACTGTGAGCGGGGCAGATACGCAGTATTTT.

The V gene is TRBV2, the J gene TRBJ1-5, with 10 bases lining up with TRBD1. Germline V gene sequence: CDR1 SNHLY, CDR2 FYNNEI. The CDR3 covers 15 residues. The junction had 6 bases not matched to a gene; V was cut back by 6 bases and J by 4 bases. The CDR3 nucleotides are TGTGCCAGCAGGCCGGGACAGGGGCTTAATCAGCCCCAGCATTTT. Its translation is CASRPGQGLNQPQHF. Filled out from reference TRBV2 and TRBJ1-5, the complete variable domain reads EPEVTQTPSHQVTQMGQEVILRCVPISNHLYFYWYRQILGQKVEFLVSFYNNEISEKSEIFDDQFSVERPDGSNFTLKIRSTKLEDSAMYFCASRPGQGLNQPQHFGDGTRLSIL.

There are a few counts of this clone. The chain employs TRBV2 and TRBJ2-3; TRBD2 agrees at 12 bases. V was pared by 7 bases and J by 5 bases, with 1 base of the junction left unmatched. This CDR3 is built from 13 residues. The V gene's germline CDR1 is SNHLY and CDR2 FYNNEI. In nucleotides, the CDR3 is TGTGCCAGCAAGGGACTAGCGGGAGATACGCAGTATTTT. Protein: CASKGLAGDTQYF.

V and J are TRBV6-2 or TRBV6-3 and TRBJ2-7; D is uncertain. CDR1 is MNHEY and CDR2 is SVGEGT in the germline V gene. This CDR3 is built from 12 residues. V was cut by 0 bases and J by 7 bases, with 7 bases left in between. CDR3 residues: CASSYSRREQYF. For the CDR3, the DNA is TGTGCCAGCAGTTACTCGAGGCGAGAGCAGTACTTC.

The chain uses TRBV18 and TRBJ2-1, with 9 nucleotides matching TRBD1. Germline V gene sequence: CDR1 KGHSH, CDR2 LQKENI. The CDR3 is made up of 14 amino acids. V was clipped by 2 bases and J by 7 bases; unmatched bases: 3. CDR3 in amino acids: CASSPDRGRNEQFF. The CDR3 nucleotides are TGTGCCAGCTCACCAGACAGGGGGAGGAATGAGCAGTTCTTC.

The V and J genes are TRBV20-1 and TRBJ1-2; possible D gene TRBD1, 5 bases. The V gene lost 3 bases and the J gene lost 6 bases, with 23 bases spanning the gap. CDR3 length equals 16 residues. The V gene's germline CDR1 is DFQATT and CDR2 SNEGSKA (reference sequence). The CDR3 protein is CSASPPRRTSKDGYTF. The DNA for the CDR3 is TGCAGTGCTAGTCCACCTAGGCGGACATCTAAAGATGGCTACACCTTC.

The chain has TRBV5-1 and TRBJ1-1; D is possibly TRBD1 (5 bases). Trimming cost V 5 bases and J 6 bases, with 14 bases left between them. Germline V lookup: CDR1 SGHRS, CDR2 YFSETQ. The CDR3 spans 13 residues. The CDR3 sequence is CASRATTDAEAFF. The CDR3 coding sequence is TGCGCCAGCAGGGCCACGACAGACGCTGAAGCTTTCTTT.

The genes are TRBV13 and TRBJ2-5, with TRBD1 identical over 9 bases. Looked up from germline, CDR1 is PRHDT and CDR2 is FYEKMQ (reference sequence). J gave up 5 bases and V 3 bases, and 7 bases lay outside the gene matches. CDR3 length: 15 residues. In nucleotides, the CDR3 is TGTGCCAGCAGCTTCGGGACAGGGAGAGGTGAGACCCAGTACTTC. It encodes CASSFGTGRGETQYF.

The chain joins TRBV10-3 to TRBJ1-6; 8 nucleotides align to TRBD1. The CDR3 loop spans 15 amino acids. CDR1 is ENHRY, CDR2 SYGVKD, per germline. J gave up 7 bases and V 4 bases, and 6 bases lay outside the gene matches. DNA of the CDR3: TGTGCCATCAGTGCTGACAGGGGCGAAAATTCACCCCTCCACTTT. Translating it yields CAISADRGENSPLHF.

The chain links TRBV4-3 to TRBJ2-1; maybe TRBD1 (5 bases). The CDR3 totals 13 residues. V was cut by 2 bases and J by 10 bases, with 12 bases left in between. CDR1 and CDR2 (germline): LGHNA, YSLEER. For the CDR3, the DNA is TGCGCCAGCAGCCAACCAGGGTTTGGAGAGCAGTTCTTC. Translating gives CASSQPGFGEQFF.

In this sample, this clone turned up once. CDR3 amino acids: CASSQVTVIDGELFF. CDR3 DNA: TGCGCCAGCAGCCAAGTGACAGTCATTGACGGGGAGCTGTTTTTT. The V and J genes are TRBV4-1 and TRBJ2-2; tentative D call: TRBD1 (5 bases). Germline V CDR1 and CDR2: MGHRA, YSYEKL. V was clipped by 1 base and J by 7 bases, with 13 bases between them. This CDR3 region has 15 residues.

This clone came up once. The CDR3 region is CASSPVRRAYEQYF. CDR3 DNA: TGTGCCAGCAGCCCGGTCAGGAGGGCCTACGAGCAGTACTTC. The chain carries TRBV7-6 and TRBJ2-7, with D possibly being TRBD2 (6 bases). The CDR3 has 14 residues. V shed 5 bases and J shed 2 bases, with 13 bases lying between them. Germline V gene lookup returns CDR1 SGHVS and CDR2 FNYEAQ.

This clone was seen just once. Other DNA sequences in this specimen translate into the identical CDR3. The CDR3 protein is CASSLTGNTEAFF. In DNA form, the CDR3 reads TGCGCCAGCAGCTTGACGGGAAACACTGAAGCTTTCTTT. The chain uses TRBV5-1 and TRBJ1-1; D gene ambiguous. Germline V gives CDR1 SGHRS, CDR2 YFSETQ. This CDR3 has 13 amino acids. V lost 1 base, J lost 2 bases, and 6 bases lay in between.

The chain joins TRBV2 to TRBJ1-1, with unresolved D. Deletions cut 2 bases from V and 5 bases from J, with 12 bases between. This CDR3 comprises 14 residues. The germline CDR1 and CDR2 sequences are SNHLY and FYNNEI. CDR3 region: CASSELGTLTEAFF. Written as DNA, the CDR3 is TGTGCCAGCAGTGAATTGGGCACGCTAACTGAAGCTTTCTTT. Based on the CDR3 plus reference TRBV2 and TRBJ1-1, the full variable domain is EPEVTQTPSHQVTQMGQEVILRCVPISNHLYFYWYRQILGQKVEFLVSFYNNEISEKSEIFDDQFSVERPDGSNFTLKIRSTKLEDSAMYFCASSELGTLTEAFFGQGTRLTVV.

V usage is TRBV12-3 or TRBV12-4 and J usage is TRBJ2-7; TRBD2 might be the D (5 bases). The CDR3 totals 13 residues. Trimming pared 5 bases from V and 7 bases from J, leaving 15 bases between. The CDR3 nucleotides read TGTGCCAGCAGTCCTTCGGGAAACTCGGAGCAGTACTTC. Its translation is CASSPSGNSEQYF.

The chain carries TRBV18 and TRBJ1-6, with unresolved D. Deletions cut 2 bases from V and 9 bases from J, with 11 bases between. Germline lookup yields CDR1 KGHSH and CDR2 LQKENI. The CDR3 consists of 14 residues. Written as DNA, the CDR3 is TGTGCCAGCTCACCAGGCGGGGAGGGTTCACCCCTCCACTTT. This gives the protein CASSPGGEGSPLHF.

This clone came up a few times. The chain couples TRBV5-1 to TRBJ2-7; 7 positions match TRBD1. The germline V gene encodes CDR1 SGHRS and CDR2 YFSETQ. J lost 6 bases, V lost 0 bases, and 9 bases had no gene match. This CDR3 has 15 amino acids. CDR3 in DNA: TGCGCCAGCAGCTTGGCGGGCAGGGGGACACTCGAGCAGTACTTC. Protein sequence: CASSLAGRGTLEQYF. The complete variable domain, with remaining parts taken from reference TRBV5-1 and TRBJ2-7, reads KAGVTQTPRYLIKTRGQQVTLSCSPISGHRSVSWYQQTPGQGLQFLFEYFSETQRNKGNFPGRFSGRQFSNSRSEMNVSTLELGDSALYLCASSLAGRGTLEQYFGPGTRLTVT.

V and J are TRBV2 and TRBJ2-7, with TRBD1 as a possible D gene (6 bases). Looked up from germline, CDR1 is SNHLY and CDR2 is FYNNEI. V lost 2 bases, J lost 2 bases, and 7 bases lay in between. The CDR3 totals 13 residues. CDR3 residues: CASSEQGPYEQYF. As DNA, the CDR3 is TGTGCCAGCAGTGAACAGGGGCCCTACGAGCAGTACTTC. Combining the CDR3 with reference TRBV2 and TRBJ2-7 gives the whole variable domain EPEVTQTPSHQVTQMGQEVILRCVPISNHLYFYWYRQILGQKVEFLVSFYNNEISEKSEIFDDQFSVERPDGSNFTLKIRSTKLEDSAMYFCASSEQGPYEQYFGPGTRLTVT.

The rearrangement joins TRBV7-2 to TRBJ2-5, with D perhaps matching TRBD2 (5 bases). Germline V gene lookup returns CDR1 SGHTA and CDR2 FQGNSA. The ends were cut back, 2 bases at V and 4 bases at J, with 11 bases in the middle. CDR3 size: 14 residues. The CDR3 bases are TGTGCCAGCAGCTTATACGGGGTCAGAGAGACCCAGTACTTC. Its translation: CASSLYGVRETQYF.

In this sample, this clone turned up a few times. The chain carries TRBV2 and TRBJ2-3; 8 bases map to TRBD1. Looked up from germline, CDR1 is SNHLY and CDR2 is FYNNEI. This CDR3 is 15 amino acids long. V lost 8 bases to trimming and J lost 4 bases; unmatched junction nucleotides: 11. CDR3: CASGQGAGNPDTQYF. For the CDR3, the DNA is TGTGCCAGCGGGCAGGGGGCGGGTAACCCAGATACGCAGTATTTT.

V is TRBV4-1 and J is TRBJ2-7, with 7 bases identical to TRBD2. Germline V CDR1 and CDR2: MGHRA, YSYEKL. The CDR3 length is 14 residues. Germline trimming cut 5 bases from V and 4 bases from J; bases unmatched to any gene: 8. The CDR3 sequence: CASSSPSGRYEQYF. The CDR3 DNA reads TGCGCCAGCAGCTCTCCTAGCGGAAGGTACGAGCAGTACTTC.